A selection of T cell receptor beta chains follows, all from one sample in a study of shared clonotypes between healthy human individuals. The data were produced by immunoSEQ multiplex PCR, yet TCRdb's version contains in-frame clones alone and is incomplete. The sample lists about 2 million clones, 85% to 95% seen once, with under 0.15% in the top ten. Sample: naive CD4+ T cells sorted from blood. The receptors stem from a man aged 18 to 30 in good health. The CDR3 runs from the conserved cysteine through the conserved F or W. D genes are given only for firm matches. Not all rows give a size; the values are once, few, many and, for expanded clones, a class.

V: TRBV10-3; size: .; D: .; J: TRBJ2-7; DNA: TGTGCCATCAGTGACTTTCCCTACGAGCAGTACTTC; CDR3: CAISDFPYEQYF
V: TRBV27; size: .; D: .; J: TRBJ1-5; DNA: TGTGCCAGCAGACTCACCAAAGGGGGGAACAATCAGCCCCAGCATTTT; CDR3: CASRLTKGGNNQPQHF
V: TRBV23-1; size: .; D: TRBD1; J: TRBJ2-7; DNA: TGCGCCAGCAGTCAACACAGGGGTTTGCAGTACTTC; CDR3: CASSQHRGLQYF
V: TRBV10-3; size: .; D: TRBD1; J: TRBJ2-2; DNA: TGTGCCATCCGTGGGACAGAAAACACCGGGGAGCTGTTTTTT; CDR3: CAIRGTENTGELFF
V: TRBV18; size: once; D: TRBD2; J: TRBJ2-7; DNA: TGTGCCAGCTCACGGTCCGGGGGGGAGCAGTACTTC; CDR3: CASSRSGGEQYF
V: TRBV10-1; size: few; D: TRBD1; J: TRBJ2-2; DNA: TGCGCCAGCAGCGCAGGGGGCACCGGGGAGCTGTTTTTT; CDR3: CASSAGGTGELFF
V: TRBV5-1; size: .; D: .; J: TRBJ2-3; DNA: TGCGCCAGCAGCTTGGCCCCAGCCGGCAATGGGGATACGCAGTATTTT; CDR3: CASSLAPAGNGDTQYF
V: TRBV5-5; size: .; D: .; J: TRBJ1-6; DNA: TGTGCCAGCAGCCCGGGCCCGCACGACAATTCACCCCTCCACTTT; CDR3: CASSPGPHDNSPLHF
V: TRBV5-1; size: .; D: TRBD2; J: TRBJ2-5; DNA: TGCGCCAGCAGCTACCCGGGACTAGCGGGAGGACGGGAGACCCAGTACTTC; CDR3: CASSYPGLAGGRETQYF
V: TRBV5-1; size: .; D: .; J: TRBJ1-1; DNA: TGCGCCAGCAGCTTGGTCCTTTCCATGAACACTGAAGCTTTCTTT; CDR3: CASSLVLSMNTEAFF
V: TRBV6-1; size: once; D: TRBD1; J: TRBJ1-2; DNA: TGTGCCAGCAGTGAAAACAGGGGTGGCTACACCTTC; CDR3: CASSENRGGYTF
V: TRBV10-3; size: .; D: TRBD1; J: TRBJ2-7; DNA: TGTGCCATCAGCCTGGCGACAGGGGGTAAATCCTACGAGCAGTACTTC; CDR3: CAISLATGGKSYEQYF
V: TRBV6-1; size: .; D: TRBD1; J: TRBJ2-3; DNA: TGTGCCAGCAGGGAACAGGGGATCACAGATACGCAGTATTTT; CDR3: CASREQGITDTQYF
V: TRBV5-1; size: .; D: .; J: TRBJ2-7; DNA: TGCGCCAGCAGCTCGGGACCCGAGTACGAGCAGTACTTC; CDR3: CASSSGPEYEQYF
V: TRBV4-1; size: .; D: TRBD1; J: TRBJ1-5; DNA: TGCGCCAGCAGCCCGAGGACAGGGGGCAATCAGCCCCAGCATTTT; CDR3: CASSPRTGGNQPQHF
V: TRBV5-4; size: .; D: TRBD1; J: TRBJ2-7; DNA: TGTGCCAGCAGCTTGGGGGACAGGGTTTTCGGCGAGCAGTACTTC; CDR3: CASSLGDRVFGEQYF
V: TRBV21-1; size: .; D: .; J: TRBJ1-2; DNA: TGTGCCAGCAGCAAATCTCGCCCCCCTGTGTGCTATGGCTACACCTTC; CDR3: CASSKSRPPVCYGYTF
V: TRBV6-1; size: .; D: TRBD2; J: TRBJ2-1; DNA: TGTGCCAGCCGGTTGACTAGCGTGGGGGGGGATGAGCAGTTCTTC; CDR3: CASRLTSVGGDEQFF
V: TRBV13; size: once; D: TRBD1; J: TRBJ1-6; DNA: TGTGCCAGCAGCTTAGGCGGGACAGGTGGGAGTTCACCCCTCCACTTT; CDR3: CASSLGGTGGSSPLHF
V: TRBV29-1; size: once; D: TRBD1; J: TRBJ2-7; DNA: TGCAGCGCCGCCGGGGGACAGGGGGCCGTTTACGAGCAGTACTTC; CDR3: CSAAGGQGAVYEQYF
V: TRBV4-1; size: .; D: .; J: TRBJ2-1; DNA: TGCGCCAGCAGCCAAGAAACTCCCCAGAATGAGCAGTTCTTC; CDR3: CASSQETPQNEQFF
V: TRBV30; size: .; D: TRBD1; J: TRBJ1-1; DNA: TGTGCCTGGAGTAGGACAGGGGGGACTGAAGCTTTCTTT; CDR3: CAWSRTGGTEAFF
V: TRBV20-1; size: .; D: .; J: TRBJ1-1; DNA: TGCAGTGCTAGTGAGGCCACTGAAGCTTTCTTT; CDR3: CSASEATEAFF
V: TRBV2; size: .; D: TRBD1; J: TRBJ2-2; DNA: TGTGCCAGCGGGAAGACAGGGGTTACCGGGGAGCTGTTTTTT; CDR3: CASGKTGVTGELFF
V: TRBV29-1; size: .; D: .; J: TRBJ1-1; DNA: TGCAGCGTTGACAGGGGCACTGAAGCTTTCTTT; CDR3: CSVDRGTEAFF
V: TRBV19; size: .; D: .; J: TRBJ1-6; DNA: TGTGCCAGTAGTGTCGCGTTGGGGGAGGCGAATAATTCACCCCTCCACTTT; CDR3: CASSVALGEANNSPLHF
V: TRBV5-1; size: .; D: TRBD2; J: TRBJ2-7; DNA: TGCGCCAGCTCCATCCTAGCGGATACCTACGAGCAGTACTTC; CDR3: CASSILADTYEQYF
V: TRBV11-2; size: .; D: .; J: TRBJ2-1; DNA: TGTGCCAGCAGCTTAGTCTCAGGGTTAGGCAATGAGCAGTTCTTC; CDR3: CASSLVSGLGNEQFF
V: TRBV5-1; size: .; D: .; J: TRBJ1-2; DNA: TGCGCCAGCAGAGGACAGACGGTCGACTATGGCTACACCTTC; CDR3: CASRGQTVDYGYTF
V: TRBV30; size: few; D: TRBD1; J: TRBJ1-4; DNA: TGTGCCTGTCCCACAGGGGCAACTAATGAAAAACTGTTTTTT; CDR3: CACPTGATNEKLFF
V: TRBV19; size: .; D: .; J: TRBJ2-3; DNA: TGTGCCAGTAGTATCCAGACGACTAGCACAGATACGCAGTATTTT; CDR3: CASSIQTTSTDTQYF
V: TRBV28; size: .; D: TRBD1; J: TRBJ2-5; DNA: TGTGCCAGCAGTTCGGGACAGTCCAAAGAGACCCAGTACTTC; CDR3: CASSSGQSKETQYF
V: TRBV10-2; size: .; D: TRBD1; J: TRBJ2-4; DNA: TGCGCCAGCACTGACAGGGGGCTCGGCAAAAACATTCAGTACTTC; CDR3: CASTDRGLGKNIQYF
V: TRBV6-6; size: .; D: .; J: TRBJ2-2; DNA: TGTGCCAGCAGTTACTCGATGGGCGCCGGGGAGCTGTTTTTT; CDR3: CASSYSMGAGELFF
V: TRBV6-5; size: .; D: .; J: TRBJ1-3; DNA: TGTGCCAGCAGTTACTCTTTGTCGGGCGCCATATATTTT; CDR3: CASSYSLSGAIYF
V: TRBV27; size: .; D: .; J: TRBJ2-3; DNA: TGTGCCAGCAGTTTAGTGGTTACTAGCACAGATACGCAGTATTTT; CDR3: CASSLVVTSTDTQYF
V: TRBV29-1; size: once; D: .; J: TRBJ1-1; DNA: TGCAGCGTTGTTCAGAACACTGAAGCTTTCTTT; CDR3: CSVVQNTEAFF
V: TRBV6-6; size: .; D: .; J: TRBJ1-2; DNA: TGTGCCAGCAGTAAACCACCGGGGAGGAACTATGGCTACACCTTC; CDR3: CASSKPPGRNYGYTF
V: TRBV6-1; size: once; D: .; J: TRBJ2-2; DNA: TGTGCCATCCAAACTCGAAACACCGGGGAGCTGTTTTTT; CDR3: CAIQTRNTGELFF
V: TRBV6-4; size: .; D: .; J: TRBJ2-7; DNA: TGTGCCAGCAGTGAAGCGGCAGGGCCATACGAGCAGTACTTC; CDR3: CASSEAAGPYEQYF
V: TRBV6-1; size: .; D: .; J: TRBJ2-7; DNA: TGTGCCAGCAGTGAATATGGGGTTCCTTCCTCCTACGAGCAGTACTTC; CDR3: CASSEYGVPSSYEQYF
V: TRBV10-1; size: .; D: .; J: TRBJ2-7; DNA: TGCGCCAGCAGCCGATCCGCAGGGGGGGAGCAGTACTTC; CDR3: CASSRSAGGEQYF
V: TRBV29-1; size: once; D: TRBD2; J: TRBJ2-3; DNA: TGCAGCGTAGAGACTAGCGGGAGCCCAGATACGCAGTATTTT; CDR3: CSVETSGSPDTQYF
V: TRBV6-1; size: .; D: .; J: TRBJ2-5; DNA: TGTGCCAGCAGTGAAAGGACCCAAGAGACCCAGTACTTC; CDR3: CASSERTQETQYF
V: TRBV5-6; size: .; D: .; J: TRBJ1-5; DNA: TGTGCCAGCAGCGAGATCGGGACACTCAATCAGCCCCAGCATTTT; CDR3: CASSEIGTLNQPQHF
V: TRBV9; size: many; D: .; J: TRBJ1-6; DNA: TGTGCCAGCAGCGGGGGTTTATGGAGCTCCTATAATTCACCCCTCCACTTT; CDR3: CASSGGLWSSYNSPLHF
V: TRBV5-1; size: .; D: TRBD1; J: TRBJ1-2; DNA: TGCGCCAGCAGCCCTACAGGGGACTATGGCTACACCTTC; CDR3: CASSPTGDYGYTF
V: TRBV2; size: .; D: TRBD2; J: TRBJ2-3; DNA: TGTGCCAGCAGTGCCCAGCGGGGGCGCACAGATACGCAGTATTTT; CDR3: CASSAQRGRTDTQYF
V: TRBV7-9; size: .; D: .; J: TRBJ1-1; DNA: TGTGCCAGCAGCGGGGTCGAGGGGCGACTCGGGATATCTTTCTTT; CDR3: CASSGVEGRLGISFF
V: TRBV18; size: .; D: TRBD1; J: TRBJ2-1; DNA: TGTGCCAGCTCCACAGGGGCCACCTACAATGAGCAGTTCTTC; CDR3: CASSTGATYNEQFF
V: TRBV6-1; size: .; D: .; J: TRBJ1-1; DNA: TGTGCCAGCAGTGAAGCGTTCGGGAACACTGAAGCTTTCTTT; CDR3: CASSEAFGNTEAFF
V: TRBV5-6; size: .; D: .; J: TRBJ1-2; DNA: TGTGCCAGCACCCATATTATTCCGGGCCCAGGAATTCACTATGGCTACACCTTC; CDR3: CASTHIIPGPGIHYGYTF
V: TRBV7-2; size: .; D: .; J: TRBJ1-4; DNA: TGTGCCAGCAGCTTGGGGGCGAAGGAAAAACTGTTTTTT; CDR3: CASSLGAKEKLFF